Listed here are 10 T cell receptor beta chains from one sample, sequenced in a study of T cell responses to AZD1222 COVID-19 vaccine. The assay was immunoSEQ multiplex PCR, and TCRdb's table has in-frame clones only and misses some. The table lists some 150,000 clones, 70% to 90% of them singletons. Sequenced material: peripheral blood, taken 28 days after the second dose of the MenACWY control vaccine. The receptors were sampled from an adult who received the MenACWY meningococcal vaccine as a control.

V and J are TRBV7-2 and TRBJ2-5, with D possibly TRBD2 on 5 matching bases. The germline V and J ends were trimmed by 3 bases and 4 bases, with 18 bases remaining between them. Germline lookup yields CDR1 SGHTA and CDR2 FQGNSA. This CDR3 has 16 residues. The CDR3 protein is CASSLRFRGWGETQYF. The CDR3, as DNA: TGTGCCAGCAGCTTGAGATTCCGGGGTTGGGGAGAGACCCAGTACTTC.

This clone has a single count. V gene TRBV6-5 combines with J gene TRBJ1-2; D uncertain. Germline V gene lookup returns CDR1 MNHEY and CDR2 SVGAGI. The CDR3 loop spans 14 amino acids. Trimming cost V 4 bases and J 2 bases, with 11 bases left between them. CDR3 sequence reads: CASSSLDQNYGYTF. The CDR3 coding sequence is TGTGCCAGCAGTTCCCTCGACCAAAACTATGGCTACACCTTC.

The rearrangement joins TRBV6-1 to TRBJ1-4; TRBD1 is a possible D gene (5 bases). Germline CDR1 is MNHNS and CDR2 is SASEGT. V was trimmed by 3 bases and J by 8 bases, leaving 10 bases between them. This CDR3 region has 13 residues. The CDR3 spells CASSEGTGEKLFF. The DNA of the CDR3 is TGTGCCAGCAGTGAGGGGACGGGGGAAAAACTGTTTTTT.

The chain has TRBV11-3 and TRBJ2-5; TRBD2 agrees at 12 bases. The germline V gene encodes CDR1 SGHNT and CDR2 YENEEA. The V gene end was trimmed by 2 bases and the J gene end by 3 bases; junction bases not matched to a gene: 7. This CDR3 region has 17 residues. CDR3 loop: CASSLPGTSGWEETQYF. CDR3 coding DNA: TGTGCCAGCAGCTTACCAGGGACTAGCGGGTGGGAAGAGACCCAGTACTTC.

This rearrangement joins TRBV11-2 to TRBJ2-7; 7 bases match TRBD2. The germline CDR1 and CDR2 sequences are SGHAT and FQNNGV. The CDR3 is 13 residues long. Trimming at V came to 1 base and at J to 10 bases, leaving 7 bases not matched to a gene. CDR3 in amino acids: CASSLGEGWDQYF. The CDR3 DNA reads TGTGCCAGCAGCTTAGGGGAGGGTTGGGATCAGTACTTC.

CDR3 nucleotide sequence: TGTGCCAGCAGCGTCTCTAGCGGGGGGGCGGAGACCCAGTACTTC. Residues: CASSVSSGGAETQYF. This chain connects TRBV9 to TRBJ2-5; 12 nucleotides match TRBD2. Germline-derived CDR1 and CDR2 are SGDLS and YYNGEE. This CDR3 has 15 amino acids. After removal of 2 bases from V and 5 bases from J, the junction contained 4 bases not matched to a gene.

This clone was counted a single time. This chain uses TRBV6-5 with TRBJ1-5; no firm D call. CDR1 is MNHEY, CDR2 SVGAGI, per germline. Trimming stripped 7 bases from V and 2 bases from J, with 9 bases between. This CDR3 contains 13 residues. The CDR3 region is CASIPTGNQPQHF. The CDR3 nucleotides read TGTGCCAGCATCCCAACGGGCAATCAGCCCCAGCATTTT.

The chain combines TRBV7-3 with TRBJ2-5, with TRBD1 as a possible D gene (6 bases). The V gene lost 5 bases and the J gene lost 5 bases, with 15 bases spanning the gap. Germline V gives CDR1 SGHTA, CDR2 FQGTGA. The CDR3 contains 14 residues. CDR3 residues: CASSPTARGETQYF. CDR3 in DNA: TGTGCCAGCAGCCCGACCGCGAGGGGGGAGACCCAGTACTTC.

This clone was recorded only once. The chain links TRBV4-1 to TRBJ2-5; 9 positions match TRBD1. The CDR3 loop spans 13 amino acids. CDR1 and CDR2 (germline): MGHRA, YSYEKL. Trimming at V came to 1 base and at J to 7 bases, leaving 1 base not matched to a gene. The DNA of the CDR3 is TGCGCCAGCAGCCAAGCGACAGGGGGGACCCAGTACTTC. Translating it yields CASSQATGGTQYF.

In this sample, this clone turned up once. CDR3 coding DNA: TGTGCCAGCAGCTTAGAGGCGGGGCTAACAGATACGCAGTATTTT. This encodes CASSLEAGLTDTQYF. The chain has TRBV7-8 and TRBJ2-3, with TRBD2 as a possible D gene (6 bases). The germline V gene encodes CDR1 SGHVS and CDR2 FQNEAQ. Trimming cost V 1 base and J 3 bases, with 11 bases left between them. The CDR3 totals 15 residues. Supplemented by reference TRBV7-8 and TRBJ2-3, the full variable domain reads GAGVSQSPRYKVAKRGQDVALRCDPISGHVSLFWYQQALGQGPEFLTYFQNEAQLDKSGLPSDRFFAERPEGSVSTLKIQRTQQEDSAVYLCASSLEAGLTDTQYFGPGTRLTVL.